The 24 T cell receptor beta chains given below trace back to one sample, sequenced in a study of T cell responses to AZD1222 COVID-19 vaccine. Here immunoSEQ multiplex PCR was the method, and the copy in TCRdb shows in-frame clones only, minus some. In the table there are around 180,000 clones, 85% to 90% of which are singletons. Sequencing used peripheral blood, obtained on day 0 of AZD1222 vaccination. Receptors were obtained from an adult in good health.

This clone was found a few times. The chain recombines TRBV6-2 or TRBV6-3 with TRBJ1-2; 9 bases are a match to TRBD1. V shed 4 bases, J shed 4 bases, and the junction held 10 bases outside the gene matches. CDR1 is MNHEY and CDR2 is SVGEGT in the germline V gene. The CDR3 loop spans 16 amino acids. The DNA of the CDR3 is TGTGCCAGCAGTTCACTACCGGGACAGGGAGCCTATGGCTACACCTTC. This encodes CASSSLPGQGAYGYTF.

The genes are TRBV28 and TRBJ2-7; 7 nucleotides match TRBD1. In germline, CDR1 is MDHEN, CDR2 SYDVKM. This CDR3 has 13 amino acids. Unmatched junction bases numbered 5, after V lost 7 bases and J lost 2 bases. Here the CDR3 DNA reads TGTGCCAGCACCCGGACAGGAACCTACGAGCAGTACTTC. Encoded protein: CASTRTGTYEQYF. The entire variable domain, with the rest obtained from reference TRBV28 and TRBJ2-7, is as follows: DVKVTQSSRYLVKRTGEKVFLECVQDMDHENMFWYRQDPGLGLRLIYFSYDVKMKEKGDIPEGYSVSREKKERFSLILESASTNQTSMYLCASTRTGTYEQYFGPGTRLTVT.

This clone was detected a few times. The chain recombines TRBV3-1 (or the pseudogene TRBV3-2) with TRBJ1-4, with 7 nucleotides matching TRBD1. Germline V gene data show CDR1 as LGHDT and CDR2 as YNNKEL (reference sequence). The J segment lost 8 bases and the V segment lost 5 bases, leaving 11 bases of the junction unmatched. The CDR3 loop spans 15 amino acids. The CDR3 coding sequence is TGTGCCAGCAGCGTAGAGGGGGCGAGTTGGGAAAAACTGTTTTTT. The encoded protein is CASSVEGASWEKLFF.

The chain carries TRBV15 and TRBJ1-5; a weak D match, TRBD1 (6 bases). The V gene lost 0 bases and the J gene lost 4 bases, with 13 bases spanning the gap. CDR3 length: 16 amino acids. The germline V gene encodes CDR1 LNHNV and CDR2 YYDKDF (reference sequence). CDR3 DNA sequence: TGTGCCACCAGCAGAGATCTGGGGGGGACAAATCAGCCCCAGCATTTT. Amino acids: CATSRDLGGTNQPQHF.

The chain combines TRBV19 with TRBJ1-5, with D tentatively TRBD1 (5 bases). V lost 2 bases to trimming and J lost 3 bases, with 14 bases between them. Germline loops: CDR1 LNHDA, CDR2 SQIVND (reference sequence). The length of the CDR3 is 16 residues. The CDR3 DNA is TGTGCCAGTAGTATAAAGCAGGGAGTTAACAATCAGCCCCAGCATTTT. Translated: CASSIKQGVNNQPQHF. The full variable domain, with the rest looked up from reference TRBV19 and TRBJ1-5, is DGGITQSPKYLFRKEGQNVTLSCEQNLNHDAMYWYRQDPGQGLRLIYYSQIVNDFQKGDIAEGYSVSREKKESFPLTVTSAQKNPTAFYLCASSIKQGVNNQPQHFGDGTRLSIL.

This rearrangement joins TRBV6-1 to TRBJ1-3, with a tentative D call TRBD1 (6 bases). With 3 bases removed from V and 4 bases from J, the gap between germline ends came to 7 bases. CDR3 length: 13 amino acids. Germline CDR1 is MNHNS and CDR2 is SASEGT. CDR3 loop: CASSEDSGNTIYF. The CDR3 bases are TGTGCCAGCAGTGAGGACAGCGGAAACACCATATATTTT.

The CDR3 is CAWSDGTGDYEQYF. For the CDR3, the DNA is TGTGCCTGGAGTGACGGGACGGGAGACTACGAGCAGTACTTC. The chain links TRBV30 to TRBJ2-7; D possibly corresponds to TRBD2 (6 bases). This CDR3 spans 14 amino acids. Per germline, CDR1 GTSNPN and CDR2 SVGIG (reference sequence). Trimming took off 1 base at V and 3 bases at J, with 13 bases between the two ends.

This sequence joins TRBV6-2 or TRBV6-3 and TRBJ2-7; maybe TRBD1 (6 bases). V was cut by 6 bases and J by 1 base, with 19 bases left in between. CDR3 length: 16 residues. Germline CDR1 is MNHEY and CDR2 is SVGEGT. This chain's CDR3 is CASSPRSTGPSYEQYF. CDR3 DNA: TGTGCCAGCAGCCCTAGGTCGACAGGTCCATCCTACGAGCAGTACTTC.

The chain employs TRBV2 and TRBJ1-6, with TRBD1 matching over 11 bases. The CDR3 totals 14 residues. Trimming at V came to 6 bases and at J to 9 bases, leaving 4 bases not matched to a gene. CDR1 and CDR2 (germline): SNHLY, FYNNEI. CDR3 protein: CASRGQGDGSPLHF. The CDR3 DNA reads as TGTGCCAGCAGGGGACAGGGGGACGGTTCACCCCTCCACTTT.

CDR3 loop: CASTPGLGTIAKNIQYF. DNA of the CDR3: TGTGCCAGCACCCCCGGACTAGGTACCATAGCCAAAAACATTCAGTACTTC. This chain connects TRBV27 to TRBJ2-4; TRBD2 matches at 7 bases. CDR1 and CDR2 from the germline V gene are MNHEY and SMNVEV (reference sequence). Trimming took 7 bases from V and 0 from J; bases not matched to a gene: 12. CDR3 length: 17 residues.

This chain connects TRBV19 to TRBJ1-1, with D uncertain. This CDR3 spans 13 amino acids. Between the trimmed V and J ends, which lost 3 bases and 5 bases, there was a span of 10 bases. From germline, CDR1 is LNHDA and CDR2 SQIVND (reference sequence). The DNA for the CDR3 is TGTGCCAGTAGTATGTCCCAGTGGACTGAAGCTTTCTTT. Encoded protein: CASSMSQWTEAFF.

The J gene is TRBJ1-2, the V gene TRBV4-1, with D perhaps matching TRBD1 (5 bases). Germline V gene lookup returns CDR1 MGHRA and CDR2 YSYEKL. Trimming stripped 8 bases from V and 0 bases from J, with 16 bases between. The CDR3 extends over 15 amino acids. This CDR3 is CASAITDNTNYGYTF. As DNA, the CDR3 is TGCGCCAGCGCTATAACGGACAATACTAACTATGGCTACACCTTC.

This chain joins TRBV10-3 and TRBJ1-2; 8 nucleotides match TRBD1. Germline-derived CDR1 and CDR2 are ENHRY and SYGVKD. CDR3 length: 14 residues. Trimming took 2 bases from V and 7 from J; bases not matched to a gene: 6. In DNA form, the CDR3 reads TGTGCCATCAGTGAGGGACAGGGATTGAGTGGCTACACCTTC. Amino acid sequence: CAISEGQGLSGYTF.

V and J are TRBV6-5 and TRBJ2-7; 8 bases are shared with TRBD1. The CDR3 sequence is 14 residues long. The germline CDR1 and CDR2 sequences are MNHEY and SVGAGI. Germline trimming cut 6 bases from V and 0 bases from J; bases unmatched to any gene: 4. The CDR3 DNA is TGTGCCAGCAGATGGACAGGGCCCTCCTACGAGCAGTACTTC. Its protein is CASRWTGPSYEQYF.

The chain has TRBV27 and TRBJ1-2; D is possibly TRBD1 (6 bases). Germline V gives CDR1 MNHEY, CDR2 SMNVEV (reference sequence). The CDR3 loop spans 17 amino acids. V was shortened by 3 bases and J by 3 bases, with 20 bases between the two germline ends. The CDR3 here is CASSFSRGGGLYYGYTF. CDR3 nucleotides: TGTGCCAGCAGTTTTTCCCGTGGGGGGGGGCTATACTATGGCTACACCTTC.

The chain recombines TRBV18 with TRBJ1-3; D remains unclear. V gave up 0 bases and J gave up 0 bases, with 9 bases separating them. CDR1 is KGHSH, CDR2 LQKENI, per germline. The CDR3 contains 16 residues. Written as DNA, the CDR3 is TGTGCCAGCTCACCACCCGAGATAACCTCTGGAAACACCATATATTTT. Translated, it gives CASSPPEITSGNTIYF.

The rearrangement links TRBV2 to TRBJ1-5, with a tentative D call TRBD1 (6 bases). CDR3 size: 13 residues. Germline-derived CDR1 and CDR2 are SNHLY and FYNNEI. The V end was cut by 7 bases, the J end by 5 bases, with 12 bases between. The CDR3 loop reads CASKGDLDQPQHF. As DNA, the CDR3 is TGTGCCAGCAAGGGGGACTTGGATCAGCCCCAGCATTTT.

This clone was counted once. The chain uses TRBV6-5 and TRBJ1-3, with D hard to call. The CDR3 sequence is 13 residues long. The V gene's germline CDR1 is MNHEY and CDR2 SVGAGI. V was shortened by 6 bases and J by 4 bases, with 10 bases between the two germline ends. The CDR3 region has the DNA TGTGCCAGCAGACTACCTGAAGGAAACACCATATATTTT. Residues: CASRLPEGNTIYF.

The chain uses TRBV6-5 and TRBJ1-5; possible D gene TRBD1, 5 bases. The CDR3 spans 12 residues. V gave up 6 bases and J gave up 5 bases, with 8 bases separating them. Germline V gene sequence: CDR1 MNHEY, CDR2 SVGAGI. The CDR3 nucleotides read TGTGCCAGCAGGGGGCGCGATCAGCCCCAGCATTTT. Its translation is CASRGRDQPQHF.

The V call is TRBV11-2, the J call TRBJ2-4, with 10 bases that match TRBD1. Germline CDR1 is SGHAT and CDR2 is FQNNGV. This CDR3 region has 15 residues. The junction had 0 bases not matched to a gene; V was cut back by 3 bases and J by 1 base. CDR3 nucleotide sequence: TGTGCCAGCAGCTTGGGACAGGGGGCCAAAAACATTCAGTACTTC. Translation gives CASSLGQGAKNIQYF.

The J gene is TRBJ1-1, the V gene TRBV7-2; 9 bases align to TRBD1. The length of the CDR3 is 15 residues. Trimming at V came to 3 bases and at J to 11 bases, leaving 13 bases not matched to a gene. Germline-derived CDR1 and CDR2 are SGHTA and FQGNSA. The CDR3 protein is CASSFRSGTGIWAFF. The DNA of the CDR3 is TGTGCCAGCAGCTTCCGCTCGGGGACAGGGATATGGGCTTTCTTT.

V gene TRBV5-6 combines with J gene TRBJ1-3; 11 bases fit TRBD1. CDR3 length: 18 amino acids. V was clipped by 4 bases and J by 4 bases; unmatched bases: 13. From germline, CDR1 is SGHDT and CDR2 YYEEEE. In nucleotides, the CDR3 is TGTGCCAGCAGCCGCCCAGGGACAGGGGGTCATGCAGGAAACACCATATATTTT. This encodes CASSRPGTGGHAGNTIYF. The full variable domain, completed using reference TRBV5-6 and TRBJ1-3, is DAGVTQSPTHLIKTRGQQVTLRCSPKSGHDTVSWYQQALGQGPQFIFQYYEEEERQRGNFPDRFSGHQFPNYSSELNVNALLLGDSALYLCASSRPGTGGHAGNTIYFGEGSWLTVV.

V is TRBV7-6 and J is TRBJ2-1; no reliable D call. V was shortened by 5 bases and J by 0 bases, with 11 bases between the two germline ends. The CDR3 is made up of 15 amino acids. Germline values: CDR1 SGHVS, CDR2 FNYEAQ. CDR3 DNA sequence: TGTGCCAGCAGCAGGAGACGGAGCTCCTACAATGAGCAGTTCTTC. Amino acid sequence: CASSRRRSSYNEQFF.

This chain joins TRBV5-1 and TRBJ1-2; no clear D. Deletions cut 0 bases from V and 4 bases from J, with 13 bases between. This CDR3 has 15 amino acids. Per the germline V gene, CDR1 is SGHRS and CDR2 is YFSETQ. In DNA form, the CDR3 reads TGCGCCAGCAGCTTGGCGGGTGACGTTTTCTATGGCTACACCTTC. Protein: CASSLAGDVFYGYTF.